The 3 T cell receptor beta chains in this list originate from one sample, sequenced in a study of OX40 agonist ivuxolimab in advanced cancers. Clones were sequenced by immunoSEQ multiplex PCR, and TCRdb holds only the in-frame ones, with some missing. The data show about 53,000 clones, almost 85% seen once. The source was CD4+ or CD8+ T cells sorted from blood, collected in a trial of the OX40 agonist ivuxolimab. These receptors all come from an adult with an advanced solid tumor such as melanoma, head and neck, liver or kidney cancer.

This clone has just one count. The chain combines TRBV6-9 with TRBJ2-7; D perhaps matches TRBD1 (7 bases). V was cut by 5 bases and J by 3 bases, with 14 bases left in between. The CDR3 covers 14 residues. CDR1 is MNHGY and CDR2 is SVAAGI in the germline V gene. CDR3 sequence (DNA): TGTGCCAGCAGTGAAGGAGGGACAGTCTACGAGCAGTACTTC. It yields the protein CASSEGGTVYEQYF.

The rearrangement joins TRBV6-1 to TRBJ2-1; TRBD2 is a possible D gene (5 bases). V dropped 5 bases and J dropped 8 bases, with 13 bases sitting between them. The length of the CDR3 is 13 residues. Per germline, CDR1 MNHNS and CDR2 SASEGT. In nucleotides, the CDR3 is TGTGCCAGCAGTCCCACTCTAGCCCATGAGCAGTTCTTC. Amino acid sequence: CASSPTLAHEQFF.

CDR3 sequence reads: CASSPQPSMDSGELFF. CDR3 DNA: TGTGCCAGCAGCCCACAACCGTCTATGGACTCCGGGGAGCTGTTTTTT. This chain uses TRBV7-9 with TRBJ2-2; weak D call: TRBD2 (5 bases). Trimming removed 5 bases at V and 6 bases at J, with 19 bases between. Germline assignment: CDR1 SEHNR and CDR2 FQNEAQ (reference sequence). The CDR3 loop spans 16 amino acids.